These T cell receptor beta chains were read from a single sample in a study of blood T cell repertoires in COVID-19. Profiling relied on immunoSEQ multiplex PCR, and the TCRdb table lists in-frame clones only, not all of them. Of fewer than 700,000 clones listed, around nine tenths were seen once; the top ten hold about 8%. The sequencing input was peripheral blood. The origin of the receptors is a woman aged 45-65 years with COVID-19, enrolled during active disease. The CDR3 runs from the conserved cysteine through the conserved F or W. Fields, in order: J gene, clone size, V gene, D gene, CDR3 DNA, CDR3 protein. A D gene is named only where the DNA matches it firmly. A clone size is listed for some rows: how often the clone was seen (once, few, many), or a class if it is expanded.

TRBJ2-5 NA TRBV7-8 TRBD1 TGTGCCAGCAGCGTCGACAGGGACGCGGAGACCCAGTACTTC CASSVDRDAETQYF
TRBJ2-2 NA TRBV6-5 TRBD1 TGTGCCAGCAGTTGGGGACAGGGTAACACCGGGGAGCTGTTTTTT CASSWGQGNTGELFF
TRBJ1-2 NA TRBV27 TRBD1 TGTGCCAGCAGTTCTACCGGGACAGGGTATGGCTACACCTTC CASSSTGTGYGYTF
TRBJ2-3 once TRBV3-1/TRBV3-2 NA TGTGCCAGCAGCCAAGACGGGGGAGATACGCAGTATTTT CASSQDGGDTQYF
TRBJ2-2 NA TRBV9 TRBD2 TGTGCCAGCAGCATCTCCGGGACTAGCGCTGACACCGGGGAGCTGTTTTTT CASSISGTSADTGELFF
TRBJ2-1 NA TRBV12-3/TRBV12-4 NA TGTGCCAGCAGTTCTTACAATGAGCAGTTCTTC CASSSYNEQFF
TRBJ1-5 NA TRBV5-4 NA TGTGCCAGCAGCTTCGGGGGTAGCAATCAGCCCCAGCATTTT CASSFGGSNQPQHF
TRBJ2-1 NA TRBV5-1 TRBD1 TGCGCCAGCAGTACCGGGACAGCTTACAATGAGCAGTTCTTC CASSTGTAYNEQFF
TRBJ2-1 NA TRBV9 NA TGTGCCAGCAGCGTCGGGCTTAGCGGTTATGCCTACAATGAGCAGTTCTTC CASSVGLSGYAYNEQFF
TRBJ2-6 NA TRBV15 NA TGTGCCGCGAGCTCTGGGGCCAACGTCCTGACTTTC CAASSGANVLTF
TRBJ1-1 once TRBV30 NA TGTGCCTGGAGTGACATTTCTGAAGCTTTCTTT CAWSDISEAFF
TRBJ2-5 NA TRBV2 TRBD2 TGTGCCAGCAGTGACGGACTAGCGGAGACCCAGTACTTC CASSDGLAETQYF
TRBJ2-1 NA TRBV2 NA TGTGCCAGCACCTCCGGGACTCAGTTCTTC CASTSGTQFF
TRBJ1-5 NA TRBV11-1 NA TGTGCCAGCAGCTTATCGACAGGCGAGAATCAGCCCCAGCATTTT CASSLSTGENQPQHF
TRBJ1-6 few TRBV18 NA TGTGCCAGCTCACCGAGAATCTACGGGACACCTAATTCACCCCTCCACTTT CASSPRIYGTPNSPLHF
TRBJ1-1 NA TRBV18 TRBD1 TGTGCCAGCTCACCATACGGAACAGGGGGCAAGAGTACTGAAGCTTTCTTT CASSPYGTGGKSTEAFF
TRBJ2-1 NA TRBV19 NA TGTGCCAGTAGTATAGGAGAGAATGAGCAGTTCTTC CASSIGENEQFF